Presented here are 5 T cell receptor beta chains from one specimen sequenced in a study of T cell repertoires in cytomegalovirus infection. The antigens these receptors bind are not known. TCRdb itself ran the reads through MiXCR, one entry per CDR3 protein. In the table there are about 55,000 distinct CDR3 sequences, around 20% of which are singletons. This material consisted of CD8+ T cells from cultured PBMCs, taken from culture after CMV antigen stimulation. All receptors come from a human donor in good health (CMV status not recorded). Some clones in this sample may be carry-over from other donors' samples.

The rearrangement joins TRBV7-9 to TRBJ2-1; weak D call: TRBD1 (5 bases). V lost 1 base and J 1 base, leaving 8 bases between the germline ends. CDR3 size: 15 residues. The V gene's germline CDR1 is SEHNR and CDR2 FQNEAQ (reference sequence). The CDR3 spells CASSLGQGSYNEQFF. Written as DNA, the CDR3 is TGTGCCAGCAGCTTAGGGCAGGGATCCTACAATGAGCAGTTCTTC.

The chain couples TRBV7-9 to TRBJ2-1, with D possibly TRBD1 on 5 matching bases. Germline CDR1 reads SEHNR; CDR2 reads FQNEAQ (reference sequence). V dropped 7 bases and J dropped 6 bases, with 16 bases sitting between them. The CDR3 runs 14 residues. The CDR3 DNA reads TGTGCCAGCACCCCAGGCCTTCAGGGCAATGAGCAGTTCTTC. Translated: CASTPGLQGNEQFF.

This clonotype was seen a few times. This rearrangement joins TRBV7-9 to TRBJ2-7; D gene ambiguous. Trimming removed 4 bases at V and 5 bases at J, with 21 bases between. From germline, CDR1 is SEHNR and CDR2 FQNEAQ (reference sequence). The CDR3 totals 16 residues. CDR3 in DNA: TGTGCCAGCAGCTCCTCCCCGGCCCTTTCCACCCACGAGCAGTACTTC. This codes for CASSSSPALSTHEQYF. The full variable domain, rest sourced from reference TRBV7-9 and TRBJ2-7, is DTGVSQNPRHKITKRGQNVTFRCDPISEHNRLYWYRQTLGQGPEFLTYFQNEAQLEKSRLLSDRFSAERPKGSFSTLEIQRTEQGDSAMYLCASSSSPALSTHEQYFGPGTRLTVT.

This clonotype showed up just a few times. V is TRBV7-2 and J is TRBJ2-1; either TRBD1 or TRBD2 may fit D (5 bases each). The germline V gene has CDR1 SGHTA and CDR2 FQGNSA. Trimming took 5 bases from V and 7 from J, leaving 12 bases between them. This CDR3 comprises 13 residues. In DNA form, the CDR3 reads TGTGCCAGCAGCAAGACGAGGGGAAATGAGCAGTTCTTC. Its protein product is CASSKTRGNEQFF.

This clonotype is a singleton in its sample. The V and J genes are TRBV6-5 and TRBJ1-2, with 9 bases matching TRBD1. The CDR3 contains 15 residues. V lost 6 bases, J lost 7 bases, and 12 bases stayed unmatched. The germline gives CDR1 MNHEY, CDR2 SVGAGI. CDR3 nucleotide sequence: TGTGCCAGCAGAGCCCTCAACCGGGACAGGGTTGGCTACACCTTC. This translates into CASRALNRDRVGYTF.